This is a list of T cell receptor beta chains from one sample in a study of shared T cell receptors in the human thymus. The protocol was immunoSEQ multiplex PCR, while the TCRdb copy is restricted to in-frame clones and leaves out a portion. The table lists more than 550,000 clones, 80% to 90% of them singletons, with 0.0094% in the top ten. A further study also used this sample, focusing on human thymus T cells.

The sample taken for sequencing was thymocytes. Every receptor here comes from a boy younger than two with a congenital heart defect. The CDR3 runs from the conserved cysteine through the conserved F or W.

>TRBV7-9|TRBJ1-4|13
CASSLGRGEKLFF
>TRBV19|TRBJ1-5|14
CASSIQGTDQPQHF
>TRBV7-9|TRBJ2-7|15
CASSLEWAGGNEQYF
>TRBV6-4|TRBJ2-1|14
CASSERGWANEQFF
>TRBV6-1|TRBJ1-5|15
CASSEVRDKDQPQHF
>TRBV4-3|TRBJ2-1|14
CASSQAGTRNEQFF
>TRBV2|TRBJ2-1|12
CASSDQRDEQFF
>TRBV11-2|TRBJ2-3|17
CASSPERGTFSTDTQYF
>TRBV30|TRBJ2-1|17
CAWSVTRTSGSYNEQFF
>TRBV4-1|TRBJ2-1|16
CASSQGLAELYNEQFF
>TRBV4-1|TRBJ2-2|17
CASSQRREREWSGELFF
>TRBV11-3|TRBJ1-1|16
CASTWGGQGPNTEAFF
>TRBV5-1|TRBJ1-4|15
CASSLEGGAGEKLFF
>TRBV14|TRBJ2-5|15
CASSPRTGRKETQYF
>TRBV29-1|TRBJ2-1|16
CSVAVLAGGPYNEQFF
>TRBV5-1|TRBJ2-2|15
CASSAGTGGTGELFF
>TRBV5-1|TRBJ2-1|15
CASSLNWQGADEQFF
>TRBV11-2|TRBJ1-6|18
CASSKLNRGSFNNSPLHF
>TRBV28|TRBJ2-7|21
CASSRALLKTEEGDRGYEQYF
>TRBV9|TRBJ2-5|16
CASSAWTSGGDETQYF
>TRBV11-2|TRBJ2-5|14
CASSSRVGEKTQYF
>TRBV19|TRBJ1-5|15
CATKWGVGDNQPQHF
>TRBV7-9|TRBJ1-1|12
CASSLVMTEAFF
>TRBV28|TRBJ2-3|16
CASSLSAGGTTDTQYF
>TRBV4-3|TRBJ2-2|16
CASSQDSTATTGELFF
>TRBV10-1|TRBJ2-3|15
CASSTGKRVADTQYF
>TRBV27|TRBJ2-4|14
CASSNRASEGIQYF
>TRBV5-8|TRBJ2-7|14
CASSLVGQEYEQYF
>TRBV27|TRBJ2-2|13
CASSRLAPGELFF
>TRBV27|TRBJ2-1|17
CASSLYRLNGLTDEQFF